These T cell receptor beta chains were read from a single sample in a study of PD-1 blockade in classical Hodgkin lymphoma. The table came from immunoSEQ multiplex PCR; TCRdb's copy has only in-frame clones and leaves some out. The sample records around 14,000 clones, about 86% being singletons. The sample consisted of peripheral blood mononuclear cells (PBMCs), taken before the second cycle of nivolumab. These receptors all come from a human donor with classical Hodgkin lymphoma. The CDR3 runs from the conserved cysteine through the conserved F or W. D genes are given only for firm matches. Clone size is shown for a subset of rows, as once, few, many or a class of expanded clone.

cdr3_length	d_call	clone_size	v_call	j_call	cdr3_nt	cdr3_aa
14	-	once	TRBV18	TRBJ1-2	TGTGCCAGCTCCCCCGCGGACTTTTTTTATGGCTACACCTTC	CASSPADFFYGYTF
13	-	-	TRBV29-1	TRBJ1-1	TGCAGCGCCCATCGGGCAGAAAACACTGAAGCTTTCTTT	CSAHRAENTEAFF
13	-	-	TRBV9	TRBJ1-1	TGTGCCAGCAGCGGGCGGGGAAACACTGAAGCTTTCTTT	CASSGRGNTEAFF
12	-	-	TRBV29-1	TRBJ2-1	TGCAGCGTTGATGGGCGGAACAATGAGCAGTTCTTC	CSVDGRNNEQFF
13	-	-	TRBV2	TRBJ2-2	TGTGCCAGCAGTGAACGAGTGACCGGGGAGCTGTTTTTT	CASSERVTGELFF
16	-	-	TRBV4-1	TRBJ2-7	TGCGCCAGCAGCCAAGACCAGGCTCGACGTAAGGACGAGCAGTACTTC	CASSQDQARRKDEQYF
15	TRBD2	-	TRBV27	TRBJ2-7	TGTGCCAGCAGTCTAAAGCGGGGGGCGACCTACGAGCAGTACTTC	CASSLKRGATYEQYF
11	-	-	TRBV28	TRBJ2-2	TGTGCCAGCAGTTTTCATCGGGAGCTGTTTTTT	CASSFHRELFF
17	TRBD1	-	TRBV10-3	TRBJ1-5	TGTGCCATCAGTGAGTCGGACAGGGGTTATAGCAATCAGCCCCAGCATTTT	CAISESDRGYSNQPQHF
13	-	-	TRBV10-3	TRBJ1-1	TGTGCCATCAGTGAGTCTACAGGGATCGAAGCTTTCTTT	CAISESTGIEAFF
14	-	-	TRBV6-6	TRBJ1-5	TGTGCCAGCAGGGACATGGGGGGCAATCAGCCCCAGCATTTT	CASRDMGGNQPQHF
10	-	-	TRBV29-1	TRBJ1-1	TGCAGCGTTGAAATAGGGGAAGCTTTCTTT	CSVEIGEAFF
13	-	few	TRBV18	TRBJ1-6	TGTGCCAGCTCACCTGGTGTGGACTCACCCCTCCACTTT	CASSPGVDSPLHF
13	-	-	TRBV2	TRBJ1-1	TGTGCCAGCAGCAAGGACAGGAACACTGAAGCTTTCTTT	CASSKDRNTEAFF
15	TRBD1	-	TRBV6-5	TRBJ1-2	TGTGCCAGCAGTTACGAGGGCAGGGGGCACGGTGGCTACACCTTC	CASSYEGRGHGGYTF
15	TRBD1	-	TRBV28	TRBJ1-4	TGTGCCAGCATGGGAGCCGGGACAGGGAATGAAAAACTGTTTTTT	CASMGAGTGNEKLFF
16	TRBD2	-	TRBV27	TRBJ2-3	TGTGCCAGCAGTCCGGGACTAGCGGGTTACACAGATACGCAGTATTTT	CASSPGLAGYTDTQYF
13	-	-	TRBV18	TRBJ2-1	TGTGCCAGCTCACCGACAGCTTACAATGAGCAGTTCTTC	CASSPTAYNEQFF
13	-	-	TRBV27	TRBJ2-5	TGTGCCAGCAGTCCTCATTCACAAGAGACCCAGTACTTC	CASSPHSQETQYF
16	TRBD2	-	TRBV9	TRBJ2-1	TGTGCCAGCAGCGCGCGGGGGGCCTCCTACTACAATGAGCAGTTCTTC	CASSARGASYYNEQFF
15	-	-	TRBV7-9	TRBJ2-3	TGTGCCAGCAGCTTATTAGGCGGCCCCGCAGATACGCAGTATTTT	CASSLLGGPADTQYF
13	-	-	TRBV29-1	TRBJ1-2	TGCAGCGTTGAGTCGGACCTTCGGGTTGGCTACACCTTC	CSVESDLRVGYTF
15	-	-	TRBV7-7	TRBJ2-1	TGTGCCAGCAGCTCCCATTTAAGTAACTACAATGAGCAGTTCTTC	CASSSHLSNYNEQFF
15	-	-	TRBV2	TRBJ2-5	TGTGCCAGCAGAAACACAAACAGGGCAGGAGAGACCCAGTACTTC	CASRNTNRAGETQYF
15	-	-	TRBV27	TRBJ2-5	TGTGCCAGCAGTTACGGGACAACTTTCCAAGAGACCCAGTACTTC	CASSYGTTFQETQYF
16	TRBD1	-	TRBV2	TRBJ1-6	TGTGCCAGCAGACCACAGGGGGCGCTTGGTAATTCACCCCTCCACTTT	CASRPQGALGNSPLHF
15	-	-	TRBV2	TRBJ1-4	TGTGCCAGCGAGGCAGCACCCGCAACTAATGAAAAACTGTTTTTT	CASEAAPATNEKLFF
15	TRBD2	-	TRBV7-2	TRBJ2-5	TGTGCCAGCAGCTTAACTAGCGGGCCCCAAGAGACCCAGTACTTC	CASSLTSGPQETQYF
16	TRBD2	-	TRBV7-2	TRBJ2-7	TGTGCCAGCAGCTCCTTCGGGACTAGCGGCGACTACGAGCAGTACTTC	CASSSFGTSGDYEQYF
13	-	once	TRBV19	TRBJ2-5	TGTGCCAGTAAAAGGGCACCCCAGGAGACCCAGTACTTC	CASKRAPQETQYF
13	-	-	TRBV2	TRBJ1-4	TGTGCCAGCAGTGGGCGGGTTAATGAAAAACTGTTTTTT	CASSGRVNEKLFF
20	TRBD2	-	TRBV4-1	TRBJ2-3	TGCGCCAGCAGCCGCCTGCAACCTAGCGGGGGACACCTTAGCACAGATACGCAGTATTTT	CASSRLQPSGGHLSTDTQYF
15	-	-	TRBV10-1	TRBJ2-7	TGCGCCAGCAGTGAGTCGGCCGGGTCAGGCTACGAGCAGTACTTC	CASSESAGSGYEQYF
21	-	-	TRBV21-1	TRBJ2-2	TGTGCCAGCAGCAAAGTAGTAGCTCGACACGGGGCGTGCCCGAACACCGGGGAGCTGTTTTTT	CASSKVVARHGACPNTGELFF
15	TRBD1	-	TRBV27	TRBJ1-2	TGTGCCAGCAGTTCGCCCGGGACAGGGCCCTATGGCTACACCTTC	CASSSPGTGPYGYTF
14	-	-	TRBV5-1	TRBJ2-3	TGCGCCAGCAGCTTGGGTGGGTTGGTAGATACGCAGTATTTT	CASSLGGLVDTQYF
12	-	-	TRBV2	TRBJ1-3	TGTGCCAGCAGAGGAGCTGGAAACACCATATATTTT	CASRGAGNTIYF
15	TRBD1	-	TRBV13	TRBJ2-5	TGTGCCAGCAGCTCCCCGGACAGGTTTAAAGAGACCCAGTACTTC	CASSSPDRFKETQYF
16	TRBD2	-	TRBV7-8	TRBJ2-3	TGTGCCAGCAGCCACGAGGGTGGCGGGGGGCCTGATACGCAGTATTTT	CASSHEGGGGPDTQYF
13	-	few	TRBV18	TRBJ1-1	TGTGCCAGCTCACCCCTGCCGGGGGAGGAAGCTTTCTTT	CASSPLPGEEAFF
14	TRBD1	-	TRBV4-3	TRBJ1-2	TGCGCCAGCAGCCCGAGGGAGGGGGCGGATGGCTACACCTTC	CASSPREGADGYTF
12	-	once	TRBV28	TRBJ1-4	TGTGCCAGCAGTGCACAGAGGGGAAAACTGTTTTTT	CASSAQRGKLFF
15	-	-	TRBV19	TRBJ2-7	TGTGCCAGTAAATGGAGGAGAGGGGAAACCTACGAGCAGTACTTC	CASKWRRGETYEQYF
9	-	-	TRBV10-3	TRBJ1-1	TGTGCCATGAACACTGAAGCTTTCTTT	CAMNTEAFF
15	-	-	TRBV23-1	TRBJ2-4	TGCGCCAGCAGTCCCGGCCTTTCGACCGAAAACATTCAGTACTTC	CASSPGLSTENIQYF
15	TRBD2	-	TRBV6-5	TRBJ2-7	TGTGCCAGCAGTTTCCTAGCGGGGCACCGCTACGAGCAGTACTTC	CASSFLAGHRYEQYF
11	-	few	TRBV28	TRBJ2-1	TGTGCCAGCAGTTTGACCGATGAGCAGTTCTTC	CASSLTDEQFF
16	-	-	TRBV7-9	TRBJ2-7	TGTGCCAGCAGCTTAGCTCAGACCCTGAGCTCCTACGAGCAGTACTTC	CASSLAQTLSSYEQYF
14	TRBD1	-	TRBV19	TRBJ1-1	TGTGCCAGTAGTTTAAGGACAGGAAGGACTGAAGCTTTCTTT	CASSLRTGRTEAFF
15	TRBD1	-	TRBV4-3	TRBJ1-2	TGCGCCAGCAGCCAAGAAACCAGGGGGCGTAGAGGCTACACCTTC	CASSQETRGRRGYTF
14	TRBD1	once	TRBV9	TRBJ2-7	TGTGCCAGCAGCGTAGCTGACAGGGCCTACGAGCAGTACTTC	CASSVADRAYEQYF
12	-	-	TRBV27	TRBJ2-3	TGTGCCAGCAGTTTCACCCCCGATACGCAGTATTTT	CASSFTPDTQYF
15	-	-	TRBV19	TRBJ2-1	TGTGCCAGTAGTATAGGGATCGGGTCCTACAATGAGCAGTTCTTC	CASSIGIGSYNEQFF
14	-	once	TRBV2	TRBJ1-2	TGTGCCAGCACTTACCGGGGGGTCCGCTATGGCTACACCTTC	CASTYRGVRYGYTF
13	-	-	TRBV19	TRBJ1-5	TGTGCCAGTATCGGGCAGCTCAATCAGCCCCAGCATTTT	CASIGQLNQPQHF
15	-	-	TRBV5-8	TRBJ1-6	TGTGCCAGCAGCCACGGTTATGATTATAATTCACCCCTCCACTTT	CASSHGYDYNSPLHF